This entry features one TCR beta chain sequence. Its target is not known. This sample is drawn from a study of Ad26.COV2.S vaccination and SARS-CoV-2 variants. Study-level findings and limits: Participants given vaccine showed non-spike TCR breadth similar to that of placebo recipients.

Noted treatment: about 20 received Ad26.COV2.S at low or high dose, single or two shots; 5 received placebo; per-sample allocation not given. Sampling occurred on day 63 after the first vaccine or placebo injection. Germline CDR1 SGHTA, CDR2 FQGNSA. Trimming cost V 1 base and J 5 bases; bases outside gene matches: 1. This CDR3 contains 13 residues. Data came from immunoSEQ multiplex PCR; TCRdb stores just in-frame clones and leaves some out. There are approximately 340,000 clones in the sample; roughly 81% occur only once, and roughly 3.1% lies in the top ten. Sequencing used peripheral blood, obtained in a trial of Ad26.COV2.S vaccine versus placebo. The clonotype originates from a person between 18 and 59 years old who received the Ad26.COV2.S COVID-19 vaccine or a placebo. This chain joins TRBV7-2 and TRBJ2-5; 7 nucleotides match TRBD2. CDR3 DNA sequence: TGTGCCAGCAGCTTAGTCGGGAGGGAGACCCAGTACTTC. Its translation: CASSLVGRETQYF. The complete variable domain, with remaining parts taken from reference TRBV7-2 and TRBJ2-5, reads GAGVSQSPSNKVTEKGKDVELRCDPISGHTALYWYRQSLGQGLEFLIYFQGNSAPDKSGLPSDRFSAERTGGSVSTLTIQRTQQEDSAVYLCASSLVGRETQYFGPGTRLLVL.